This T cell receptor (beta chain) came from a study of blood T cell repertoires in COVID-19. The wider study: Samples came from the United States, Italy and Spain, spanning acute and convalescent COVID-19. T cells, B-cell-depleted T cells, or PBMCs provided the cDNA or gDNA that served as material.

As handled by the study authors: Reference gene primer amplification gave nucleated cell count estimates. Sequencing used immunoSEQ multiplex PCR; TCRdb keeps in-frame clones, though not all of them. Clonal size and the V and J genes are those of that table, whereas D and trimming came from the DNA. The table shows 130,000 or so clones, with 80% to 90% occurring only once. This TCR was sampled from a man between 45 and 60 years old with active or convalescent COVID-19. Sequences were obtained from peripheral blood.

The CDR3 reads CASSQESGGARTGELFF. For the CDR3, the DNA is TGCGCCAGCAGTCAAGAAAGCGGGGGGGCGAGGACCGGGGAGCTGTTTTTT. This chain joins TRBV10-1 and TRBJ2-2; 10 positions agree with TRBD2. Losses at the gene ends were 5 bases for V and 5 bases for J; bases not matched to a gene: 11. The CDR3 consists of 17 residues. The germline CDR1 and CDR2 sequences are WNHNN and SYGVQD (reference sequence).